One sample yielded the 30 T cell receptor beta chains listed below, sequenced in a study of blood T cell repertoires in COVID-19. TCRdb's table, derived via immunoSEQ multiplex PCR, lists solely in-frame clones and lacks some. This sample has more than 40,000 clones, with 84% found just once. Material: peripheral blood. Source of these receptors: a middle-aged man with active COVID-19.

The V call is TRBV5-1, the J call TRBJ1-6; D is perhaps TRBD1 (6 bases). Germline loops: CDR1 SGHRS, CDR2 YFSETQ. This CDR3 is 15 amino acids long. The V gene lost 3 bases and the J gene lost 3 bases, with 10 bases spanning the gap. CDR3: CASSSGGSYNSPLHF. The CDR3 DNA sequence: TGCGCCAGCAGCTCTGGGGGCAGCTATAATTCACCCCTCCACTTT.

The chain couples TRBV6-1 to TRBJ1-1; D uncertain. V was pared by 1 base and J by 9 bases, with 15 bases between. Germline CDR1 and CDR2: MNHNS and SASEGT. The CDR3 runs to 14 residues. This CDR3 reads CASSEGGVREKAFF. In nucleotides, the CDR3 is TGTGCCAGCAGTGAAGGGGGAGTAAGGGAAAAAGCTTTCTTT.

This chain links TRBV12-5 with TRBJ2-3; 9 bases align to TRBD2. CDR1 is LGHNT, CDR2 FRNRAP, per germline. V lost 6 bases to trimming and J lost 8 bases; unmatched junction nucleotides: 12. The length of the CDR3 is 15 residues. In DNA, the CDR3 is TGTGCTAGTGGACCCTTGGTCTCAGCGGGGGGTACGCAGTATTTT. It translates to CASGPLVSAGGTQYF.

The chain joins TRBV7-9 to TRBJ2-1, with 9 bases lining up with TRBD1. V shed 5 bases, J shed 7 bases, and the junction held 3 bases outside the gene matches. This CDR3 comprises 13 residues. Germline CDR1 and CDR2: SEHNR and FQNEAQ (reference sequence). Here the CDR3 DNA reads TGTGCCAGCAGCGCCGGACAGGGGAATGAGCAGTTCTTC. It encodes CASSAGQGNEQFF.

For the CDR3, the DNA is TGCGCCAGCTCGGCTGACAGGTCTCTGAACACTGAAGCTTTCTTT. Its translation is CASSADRSLNTEAFF. V gene TRBV5-1 combines with J gene TRBJ1-1, with D perhaps TRBD1 (6 bases). CDR3 length: 15 residues. Germline V gene lookup returns CDR1 SGHRS and CDR2 YFSETQ. Trimming cost V 7 bases and J 0 bases, with 16 bases left between them.

The V call is TRBV2, the J call TRBJ2-7, with 10 bases matching TRBD1. Trimming cost V 5 bases and J 6 bases; bases outside gene matches: 10. Germline V gene sequence: CDR1 SNHLY, CDR2 FYNNEI. CDR3 length: 15 residues. The CDR3 DNA is TGTGCCAGCAGTTTTCAAGGGACAGGGGTCGGCGAGCAGTACTTC. It translates to CASSFQGTGVGEQYF.

The gene calls are TRBV18 and TRBJ1-2; D is unclear. The CDR3 is 13 amino acids. V was clipped by 2 bases and J by 8 bases, with 12 bases between them. The germline gives CDR1 KGHSH, CDR2 LQKENI. Here the CDR3 reads CASSPDRPGGYTF. CDR3 DNA sequence: TGTGCCAGCTCACCAGACCGCCCAGGAGGCTACACCTTC.

CDR3 residues: CASSLGGSRGNTEAFF. The CDR3, as DNA: TGTGCCAGCAGCTTAGGAGGGTCCAGGGGCAACACTGAAGCTTTCTTT. The rearrangement joins TRBV11-3 to TRBJ1-1; possibly TRBD1 for D (6 bases). Between the trimmed V and J ends, which lost 1 base and 2 bases, there was a span of 14 bases. Per germline, CDR1 SGHNT and CDR2 YENEEA. The CDR3 contains 16 residues.

V usage is TRBV7-2 and J usage is TRBJ2-1, with a weak D call TRBD2 (6 bases). V gave up 5 bases and J gave up 5 bases, with 10 bases separating them. CDR1 SGHTA and CDR2 FQGNSA come from the germline V gene. The CDR3 loop spans 13 amino acids. The CDR3 bases are TGTGCCAGCAGCCCCGGACTACACAATGAGCAGTTCTTC. Amino acid sequence: CASSPGLHNEQFF.

The chain uses TRBV6-5 and TRBJ1-3; 7 bases are shared with TRBD1. Germline CDR1 is MNHEY and CDR2 is SVGAGI. Trimming cost V 0 bases and J 4 bases; bases outside gene matches: 6. The CDR3 covers 16 residues. As DNA, the CDR3 is TGTGCCAGCAGTTACTCCCGGGACAGTCTGGGAAACACCATATATTTT. Translated: CASSYSRDSLGNTIYF.

The chain carries TRBV29-1 and TRBJ2-2, with a tentative D call TRBD2 (6 bases). This CDR3 region has 13 residues. V lost 5 bases, J lost 5 bases, and 12 bases lay in between. From germline, CDR1 is SQVTM and CDR2 ANQGSEA. CDR3 sequence (DNA): TGCAGCGTTTCCTTGCGGGGTACCGGGGAGCTGTTTTTT. It specifies CSVSLRGTGELFF.

The chain links TRBV10-3 to TRBJ2-2; possibly TRBD1 for D (6 bases). V lost 4 bases to trimming and J lost 2 bases, with 11 bases between them. CDR1 and CDR2 from the germline V gene are ENHRY and SYGVKD. CDR3 size: 15 residues. The DNA of the CDR3 is TGTGCCATCAGTGGGGGGACATTTAACACCGGGGAGCTGTTTTTT. This sequence encodes CAISGGTFNTGELFF.

The V and J genes are TRBV11-2 and TRBJ2-7, with 9 bases fitting TRBD1. V shed 2 bases and J 3 bases; nucleotides not matched to a gene: 2. The CDR3 is made up of 14 amino acids. Per germline, CDR1 SGHAT and CDR2 FQNNGV. The CDR3 DNA sequence: TGTGCCAGCAGCTTAACAGGGGGCCTCTACGAGCAGTACTTC. It yields the protein CASSLTGGLYEQYF.

The gene calls are TRBV11-2 and TRBJ2-5; 7 bases map to TRBD1. There are 14 residues in the CDR3. Germline CDR1 and CDR2: SGHAT and FQNNGV. Unmatched junction bases numbered 5, after V lost 5 bases and J lost 2 bases. CDR3 residues: CASSRRDSQETQYF. CDR3 coding DNA: TGTGCCAGCAGCCGCCGGGACAGTCAAGAGACCCAGTACTTC.

The chain employs TRBV7-2 and TRBJ2-1; weak D call: TRBD1 (5 bases). Germline values: CDR1 SGHTA, CDR2 FQGNSA. Trimming removed 4 bases from V and 0 bases from J, with 19 bases in between. The CDR3 length is 18 residues. The CDR3 sequence is CASSSSTQGKSSYNEQFF. The CDR3 DNA is TGTGCCAGCAGCTCCTCCACCCAGGGTAAAAGCTCCTACAATGAGCAGTTCTTC.

The rearrangement joins TRBV5-1 to TRBJ2-5; 7 nucleotides match TRBD1. Germline CDR1 and CDR2: SGHRS and YFSETQ. Losses at the gene ends were 4 bases for V and 3 bases for J; bases not matched to a gene: 6. The CDR3 has 14 amino acids. CDR3 loop: CASSPGQTKETQYF. The CDR3 DNA reads TGCGCCAGCAGCCCGGGACAGACAAAAGAGACCCAGTACTTC.

The CDR3 loop reads CASSLGQGLNTEAFF. In DNA, the CDR3 is TGTGCCAGCTCACTCGGCCAGGGGTTGAACACTGAAGCTTTCTTT. This chain uses TRBV18 with TRBJ1-1; a weak D match, TRBD1 (6 bases). This CDR3 spans 15 amino acids. Between the trimmed V and J ends, which lost 4 bases and 0 bases, there was a span of 12 bases. Per the germline V gene, CDR1 is KGHSH and CDR2 is LQKENI.

The chain has TRBV24-1 and TRBJ1-2; 8 positions match TRBD1. This CDR3 has 16 residues. The V and J ends lost 3 bases and 5 bases, in that order; junction bases with no gene match: 10. Germline lookup yields CDR1 KGHDR and CDR2 SFDVKD. In DNA, the CDR3 is TGTGCCACCAGTGATCCCCGGACAGGGAATGGGTATGGCTACACCTTC. Its protein product is CATSDPRTGNGYGYTF.

The rearrangement uses TRBV6-6 and TRBJ2-7; D not resolved. CDR3 length: 14 residues. Looked up from germline, CDR1 is MNHNY and CDR2 is SVGAGI (reference sequence). V lost 2 bases and J lost 6, with 14 bases in between. The CDR3: CASSYERSTSEQYF. In DNA, the CDR3 is TGTGCCAGCAGTTACGAGCGATCGACCTCCGAGCAGTACTTC.

Points on this clone: This sample includes further DNA sequences coding for the same CDR3. This sequence joins TRBV5-1 and TRBJ1-1; TRBD1 matches 11 bases. V lost 4 bases to trimming and J lost 4 bases; unmatched junction nucleotides: 6. Looked up from germline, CDR1 is SGHRS and CDR2 is YFSETQ. CDR3 length equals 15 residues. The CDR3 spells CASSTGQGAGTEAFF. The CDR3 nucleotides read TGCGCCAGCAGCACCGGACAGGGGGCGGGCACTGAAGCTTTCTTT.

This chain connects TRBV9 to TRBJ2-3, with TRBD1 identical over 9 bases. Germline-derived CDR1 and CDR2 are SGDLS and YYNGEE. With 4 bases clipped from V and 1 base from J, the junction kept 7 bases outside the gene matches. This CDR3 contains 16 residues. The CDR3 protein is CASSPGQGMGTDTQYF. CDR3 sequence (DNA): TGTGCCAGCAGCCCCGGACAGGGGATGGGCACAGATACGCAGTATTTT.

The V gene is TRBV29-1, the J gene TRBJ2-7; 11 bases are shared with TRBD1. V trimming: 5 bases; J trimming: 6 bases; junction bases outside the gene matches: 9. CDR1 and CDR2 (germline): SQVTM, ANQGSEA. The CDR3 has 14 residues. The CDR3 loop reads CSVLTGTGGPEQYF. The DNA for the CDR3 is TGCAGCGTTCTAACCGGGACAGGGGGACCCGAGCAGTACTTC.

The V gene is TRBV21-1, the J gene TRBJ2-7; the table gives TRBD1 as D, unverified against the DNA. TRBV21-1 represents a pseudogene. The CDR3 spans 16 residues. CDR3 nucleotides: TGTGCCAGCAGCTGCCCCAGCAAGGACAACTCCTACGAGCAGTACTTC. Amino acid sequence: CASSCPSKDNSYEQYF.

The CDR3 reads CASSEAGQGLRLAKNIQYF. The CDR3 DNA reads TGTGCCAGCAGTGAAGCCGGACAGGGGCTCAGATTAGCCAAAAACATTCAGTACTTC. The V and J genes are TRBV6-1 and TRBJ2-4, with 9 nucleotides matching TRBD1. The CDR3 length is 19 residues. Germline lookup yields CDR1 MNHNS and CDR2 SASEGT. V shed 0 bases and J 0 bases; nucleotides not matched to a gene: 9.

CDR3 bases: TGTGCCACCAGCAGAGATCTCTCTGGGCTAGCGGGGCGGGAGCAGTTCTTC. Amino acid sequence: CATSRDLSGLAGREQFF. The genes are TRBV15 and TRBJ2-1; TRBD2 matches at 9 bases. The CDR3 loop spans 17 amino acids. V trimming: 0 bases; J trimming: 10 bases; junction bases outside the gene matches: 13. Germline lookup yields CDR1 LNHNV and CDR2 YYDKDF (reference sequence).

CDR3 in amino acids: CASSGRGEQFF. CDR3 nucleotide sequence: TGTGCCAGCAGCGGAAGGGGTGAGCAGTTCTTC. The genes are TRBV3-1 (or the pseudogene TRBV3-2) and TRBJ2-1; a possible D gene is TRBD1 (5 bases). In germline, CDR1 is LGHDT, CDR2 YNNKEL (reference sequence). Between the trimmed V and J ends, which lost 5 bases and 9 bases, there was a span of 8 bases. This CDR3 has 11 amino acids.

This clone has just one count. V and J are TRBV14 and TRBJ2-5; TRBD1 agrees at 8 bases. The CDR3 runs 18 residues. In germline, CDR1 is SGHDN, CDR2 FVKESK. V was pared by 3 bases and J by 4 bases, with 16 bases of the junction left unmatched. Here the CDR3 DNA reads TGTGCCAGCAGCCAGCGCCTGACAGGGGCCCACCATGGAGAGACCCAGTACTTC. This sequence encodes CASSQRLTGAHHGETQYF.

This rearrangement joins TRBV7-9 to TRBJ1-1, with 9 bases identical to TRBD1. CDR3 size: 14 residues. The V gene's germline CDR1 is SEHNR and CDR2 FQNEAQ (reference sequence). The V and J ends lost 0 bases and 4 bases, in that order; junction bases with no gene match: 0. The DNA of the CDR3 is TGTGCCAGCAGCTTAGCGACAGGGGGCACTGAAGCTTTCTTT. This translates into CASSLATGGTEAFF.

V and J are TRBV5-1 and TRBJ2-7, with TRBD1 matching 9 bases. Germline V gene lookup returns CDR1 SGHRS and CDR2 YFSETQ. This CDR3 contains 14 residues. V shed 5 bases and J 1 base; nucleotides not matched to a gene: 4. The CDR3 protein is CASRDGTGSYEQYF. Here the CDR3 DNA reads TGCGCCAGCAGGGACGGGACAGGGTCCTACGAGCAGTACTTC.

The chain couples TRBV7-9 to TRBJ2-3; tentative D call: TRBD2 (6 bases). CDR1 is SEHNR, CDR2 FQNEAQ, per germline (reference sequence). Trimming pared 5 bases from V and 5 bases from J, leaving 17 bases between. The CDR3 consists of 15 residues. DNA for the CDR3: TGTGCCAGCAGCCGGGGTGGGGAAGCGGGAGATACGCAGTATTTT. Translating gives CASSRGGEAGDTQYF. Variable domain in full (rest from reference TRBV7-9 and TRBJ2-3): DTGVSQNPRHKITKRGQNVTFRCDPISEHNRLYWYRQTLGQGPEFLTYFQNEAQLEKSRLLSDRFSAERPKGSFSTLEIQRTEQGDSAMYLCASSRGGEAGDTQYFGPGTRLTVL.